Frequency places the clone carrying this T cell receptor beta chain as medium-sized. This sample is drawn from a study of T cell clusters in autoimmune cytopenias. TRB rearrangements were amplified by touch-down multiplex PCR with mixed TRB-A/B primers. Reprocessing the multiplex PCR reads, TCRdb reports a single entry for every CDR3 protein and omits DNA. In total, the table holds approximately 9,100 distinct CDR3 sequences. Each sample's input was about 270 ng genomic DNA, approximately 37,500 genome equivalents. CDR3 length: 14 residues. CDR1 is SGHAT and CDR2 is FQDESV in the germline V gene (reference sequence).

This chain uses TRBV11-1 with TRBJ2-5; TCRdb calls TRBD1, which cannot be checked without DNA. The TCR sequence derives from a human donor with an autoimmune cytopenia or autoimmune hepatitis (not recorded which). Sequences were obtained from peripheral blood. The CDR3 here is CASSSMQGMETQYF.